What follows are 16 T cell receptor beta chains derived from one specimen sequenced in a study of lymphopenia after photon versus proton radiotherapy. Data came from immunoSEQ multiplex PCR; TCRdb stores just in-frame clones and leaves some out. The data hold roughly 38,000 clones, with 92% observed a single time. The sample in question was peripheral blood, obtained from a patient treated with photon-based radiotherapy. The receptors were gathered from a man aged 55 to 69 with cholangiocarcinoma.

V gene TRBV10-3 combines with J gene TRBJ2-2, with TRBD1 identical over 7 bases. Germline lookup yields CDR1 ENHRY and CDR2 SYGVKD. V trimming: 5 bases; J trimming: 4 bases; junction bases outside the gene matches: 7. The CDR3 is 15 residues long. CDR3: CAISRTTGVTGELFF. The CDR3 nucleotides are TGTGCCATCAGTCGGACAACAGGGGTCACCGGGGAGCTGTTTTTT.

V and J are TRBV11-3 and TRBJ1-2; D not resolved. This CDR3 is built from 14 residues. CDR1 and CDR2 from the germline V gene are SGHNT and YENEEA. Trimming pared 0 bases from V and 5 bases from J, leaving 10 bases between. The CDR3 reads CASSLDRSSYGYTF. CDR3 sequence (DNA): TGTGCCAGCAGCTTAGATCGGAGTTCGTATGGCTACACCTTC. The complete variable domain, with remaining parts taken from reference TRBV11-3 and TRBJ1-2, reads EAGVVQSPRYKIIEKKQPVAFWCNPISGHNTLYWYLQNLGQGPELLIRYENEEAVDDSQLPKDRFSAERLKGVDSTLKIQPAELGDSAVYLCASSLDRSSYGYTFGSGTRLTVV.

The gene calls are TRBV5-4 and TRBJ1-2; 10 nucleotides agree with TRBD1. Germline V gene sequence: CDR1 SGHNT, CDR2 YYREEE (reference sequence). This CDR3 spans 15 amino acids. V lost 6 bases and J lost 4; bases outside the gene matches: 9. In nucleotides, the CDR3 is TGTGCCAGCAACTCCGGGACAGGGGTGGGCTATGGCTACACCTTC. Protein: CASNSGTGVGYGYTF.

The V gene is TRBV14, the J gene TRBJ2-3; D is unclear. Germline V gene sequence: CDR1 SGHDN, CDR2 FVKESK. This CDR3 comprises 13 residues. Trimming stripped 4 bases from V and 2 bases from J, with 7 bases between. CDR3 in amino acids: CASSPLNTDTQYF. The CDR3 DNA sequence: TGTGCCAGCAGCCCCTTGAACACAGATACGCAGTATTTT. Complete variable domain (other parts from reference TRBV14 and TRBJ2-3): EAGVTQFPSHSVIEKGQTVTLRCDPISGHDNLYWYRRVMGKEIKFLLHFVKESKQDESGMPNNRFLAERTGGTYSTLKVQPAELEDSGVYFCASSPLNTDTQYFGPGTRLTVL.

The chain couples TRBV7-8 to TRBJ1-3; D gene ambiguous. Per the germline V gene, CDR1 is SGHVS and CDR2 is FQNEAQ. Trimming took off 1 base at V and 0 bases at J, with 13 bases between the two ends. The CDR3 totals 17 residues. This CDR3 reads CASSLDSGGHSGNTIYF. CDR3 DNA sequence: TGTGCCAGCAGCTTAGACTCGGGCGGCCACTCTGGAAACACCATATATTTT.

The chain uses TRBV4-1 and TRBJ1-2; no clear D gene. V gave up 0 bases and J gave up 7 bases, with 18 bases separating them. The CDR3 has 16 amino acids. Germline CDR1 reads MGHRA; CDR2 reads YSYEKL. The CDR3, as DNA: TGCGCCAGCAGCCAAGAGCCTTTCGGGGAAATGGGTGGCTACACCTTC. It codes for CASSQEPFGEMGGYTF.

J is TRBJ2-4 and V is TRBV27, with no clear D. The CDR3 spans 13 residues. Germline lookup yields CDR1 MNHEY and CDR2 SMNVEV (reference sequence). Deletions cut 5 bases from V and 13 bases from J, with 18 bases between. The CDR3 bases are TGTGCCAGCAGTCCATCGAGACAAAGTTGGCAGTACTTC. Translating gives CASSPSRQSWQYF.

The V gene is TRBV2, the J gene TRBJ1-4, with 7 bases fitting TRBD1. Germline V gene sequence: CDR1 SNHLY, CDR2 FYNNEI. Trimming at V came to 4 bases and at J to 4 bases, leaving 6 bases not matched to a gene. The CDR3 contains 15 residues. DNA for the CDR3: TGTGCCAGCAGTGGGACAGGAGGGGGTAATGAAAAACTGTTTTTT. This gives the protein CASSGTGGGNEKLFF.

V usage is TRBV11-2 and J usage is TRBJ1-2; D perhaps matches TRBD1 (5 bases). With 2 bases removed from V and 7 bases from J, the gap between germline ends came to 8 bases. The CDR3 length is 12 residues. CDR1 SGHAT and CDR2 FQNNGV come from the germline V gene. The CDR3 region has the DNA TGTGCCAGCAGCTTATGGGGGAGTGGCTACACCTTC. It is translated as CASSLWGSGYTF.

This clone was recorded once. V is TRBV10-3 and J is TRBJ2-7; D possibly matches TRBD1 or TRBD2 (5 bases each). Trimming shortened V by 0 bases and J by 5 bases, and 11 bases separated the two germline ends. CDR1 and CDR2 from the germline V gene are ENHRY and SYGVKD. This CDR3 comprises 14 residues. This chain's CDR3 is CAISESWGFNEQYF. The CDR3 coding sequence is TGTGCCATCAGTGAGTCGTGGGGGTTCAACGAGCAGTACTTC.

V gene TRBV7-2 combines with J gene TRBJ2-2; tentative D call: TRBD2 (5 bases). V lost 2 bases and J 1 base, leaving 11 bases between the germline ends. This CDR3 has 16 residues. The germline gives CDR1 SGHTA, CDR2 FQGNSA. Here the CDR3 reads CASSLPHGLNTGELFF. The DNA for the CDR3 is TGTGCCAGCAGCTTACCCCACGGACTGAACACCGGGGAGCTGTTTTTT.

The chain combines TRBV5-1 with TRBJ1-2, with TRBD1 as a possible D gene (5 bases). The V end was cut by 4 bases, the J end by 6 bases, with 16 bases between. CDR1 and CDR2 from the germline V gene are SGHRS and YFSETQ. CDR3 length: 14 residues. The CDR3 protein is CASSKTGGEDGYTF. DNA for the CDR3: TGCGCCAGCAGCAAAACTGGGGGAGAAGATGGCTACACCTTC.

This chain uses TRBV2 with TRBJ1-6, with 7 bases lining up with TRBD1. The CDR3 consists of 14 residues. Germline assignment: CDR1 SNHLY and CDR2 FYNNEI. J lost 6 bases, V lost 3 bases, and 2 bases had no gene match. For the CDR3, the DNA is TGTGCCAGCAGTGAGTGGGACAGTAATTCACCCCTCCACTTT. This codes for CASSEWDSNSPLHF.

This sequence joins TRBV27 and TRBJ2-5, with TRBD1 matching over 8 bases. In germline, CDR1 is MNHEY, CDR2 SMNVEV (reference sequence). The CDR3 is made up of 17 amino acids. Germline trimming cut 6 bases from V and 2 bases from J; bases unmatched to any gene: 14. Written as DNA, the CDR3 is TGTGCCAGCAGCCGACTCCAACTACAGGGGGGTCAAGAGACCCAGTACTTC. Its translation: CASSRLQLQGGQETQYF.

This clone showed up just once. V and J are TRBV15 and TRBJ2-7; D is unclear. The germline V and J ends were trimmed by 0 bases and 2 bases, with 8 bases remaining between them. CDR1 and CDR2 (germline): LNHNV, YYDKDF (reference sequence). The CDR3 contains 14 residues. For the CDR3, the DNA is TGTGCCACCAGCAGAGATGAAGCTACCTACGAGCAGTACTTC. Translated, it gives CATSRDEATYEQYF.

V is TRBV9 and J is TRBJ2-2; D is unresolved. From germline, CDR1 is SGDLS and CDR2 YYNGEE. V shed 0 bases and J shed 6 bases, with 6 bases lying between them. The CDR3 has 13 amino acids. The CDR3: CASSVVHAGELFF. The CDR3, as DNA: TGTGCCAGCAGCGTAGTCCACGCCGGGGAGCTGTTTTTT. Full variable domain (rest looked up from reference TRBV9 and TRBJ2-2): DSGVTQTPKHLITATGQRVTLRCSPRSGDLSVYWYQQSLDQGLQFLIQYYNGEERAKGNILERFSAQQFPDLHSELNLSSLELGDSALYFCASSVVHAGELFFGEGSRLTVL.